The 2 T cell receptor beta chains below come from one sample, sequenced in a study of cytomegalovirus exposure and HLA in healthy donors. 13 Jbeta primers and 60 Vbeta primers were used for the PCR. TCRdb's copy holds only in-frame clones and misses some; the assay was immunoSEQ multiplex PCR. This sample contains 150,000 to 200,000 clones. Source material: PBMCs. These receptors all stem from a woman aged 55-75 years in good health and CMV-seronegative.

The V gene is TRBV6-6, the J gene TRBJ1-5; tentative D call: TRBD1 (5 bases). Germline lookup yields CDR1 MNHNY and CDR2 SVGAGI (reference sequence). With 4 bases removed from V and 3 bases from J, the gap between germline ends came to 10 bases. This CDR3 spans 14 amino acids. CDR3 protein: CASSSRQFNQPQHF. CDR3 nucleotides: TGTGCCAGCAGTTCCAGACAGTTCAATCAGCCCCAGCATTTT.

The chain's CDR3 is CASSSPVSGNTIYF. In DNA, the CDR3 is TGTGCCAGCAGCTCTCCCGTCTCTGGAAACACCATATATTTT. V and J are TRBV9 and TRBJ1-3, with no clear D. Trimming removed 4 bases at V and 0 bases at J, with 8 bases between. CDR1 and CDR2 from the germline V gene are SGDLS and YYNGEE. This CDR3 spans 14 amino acids.